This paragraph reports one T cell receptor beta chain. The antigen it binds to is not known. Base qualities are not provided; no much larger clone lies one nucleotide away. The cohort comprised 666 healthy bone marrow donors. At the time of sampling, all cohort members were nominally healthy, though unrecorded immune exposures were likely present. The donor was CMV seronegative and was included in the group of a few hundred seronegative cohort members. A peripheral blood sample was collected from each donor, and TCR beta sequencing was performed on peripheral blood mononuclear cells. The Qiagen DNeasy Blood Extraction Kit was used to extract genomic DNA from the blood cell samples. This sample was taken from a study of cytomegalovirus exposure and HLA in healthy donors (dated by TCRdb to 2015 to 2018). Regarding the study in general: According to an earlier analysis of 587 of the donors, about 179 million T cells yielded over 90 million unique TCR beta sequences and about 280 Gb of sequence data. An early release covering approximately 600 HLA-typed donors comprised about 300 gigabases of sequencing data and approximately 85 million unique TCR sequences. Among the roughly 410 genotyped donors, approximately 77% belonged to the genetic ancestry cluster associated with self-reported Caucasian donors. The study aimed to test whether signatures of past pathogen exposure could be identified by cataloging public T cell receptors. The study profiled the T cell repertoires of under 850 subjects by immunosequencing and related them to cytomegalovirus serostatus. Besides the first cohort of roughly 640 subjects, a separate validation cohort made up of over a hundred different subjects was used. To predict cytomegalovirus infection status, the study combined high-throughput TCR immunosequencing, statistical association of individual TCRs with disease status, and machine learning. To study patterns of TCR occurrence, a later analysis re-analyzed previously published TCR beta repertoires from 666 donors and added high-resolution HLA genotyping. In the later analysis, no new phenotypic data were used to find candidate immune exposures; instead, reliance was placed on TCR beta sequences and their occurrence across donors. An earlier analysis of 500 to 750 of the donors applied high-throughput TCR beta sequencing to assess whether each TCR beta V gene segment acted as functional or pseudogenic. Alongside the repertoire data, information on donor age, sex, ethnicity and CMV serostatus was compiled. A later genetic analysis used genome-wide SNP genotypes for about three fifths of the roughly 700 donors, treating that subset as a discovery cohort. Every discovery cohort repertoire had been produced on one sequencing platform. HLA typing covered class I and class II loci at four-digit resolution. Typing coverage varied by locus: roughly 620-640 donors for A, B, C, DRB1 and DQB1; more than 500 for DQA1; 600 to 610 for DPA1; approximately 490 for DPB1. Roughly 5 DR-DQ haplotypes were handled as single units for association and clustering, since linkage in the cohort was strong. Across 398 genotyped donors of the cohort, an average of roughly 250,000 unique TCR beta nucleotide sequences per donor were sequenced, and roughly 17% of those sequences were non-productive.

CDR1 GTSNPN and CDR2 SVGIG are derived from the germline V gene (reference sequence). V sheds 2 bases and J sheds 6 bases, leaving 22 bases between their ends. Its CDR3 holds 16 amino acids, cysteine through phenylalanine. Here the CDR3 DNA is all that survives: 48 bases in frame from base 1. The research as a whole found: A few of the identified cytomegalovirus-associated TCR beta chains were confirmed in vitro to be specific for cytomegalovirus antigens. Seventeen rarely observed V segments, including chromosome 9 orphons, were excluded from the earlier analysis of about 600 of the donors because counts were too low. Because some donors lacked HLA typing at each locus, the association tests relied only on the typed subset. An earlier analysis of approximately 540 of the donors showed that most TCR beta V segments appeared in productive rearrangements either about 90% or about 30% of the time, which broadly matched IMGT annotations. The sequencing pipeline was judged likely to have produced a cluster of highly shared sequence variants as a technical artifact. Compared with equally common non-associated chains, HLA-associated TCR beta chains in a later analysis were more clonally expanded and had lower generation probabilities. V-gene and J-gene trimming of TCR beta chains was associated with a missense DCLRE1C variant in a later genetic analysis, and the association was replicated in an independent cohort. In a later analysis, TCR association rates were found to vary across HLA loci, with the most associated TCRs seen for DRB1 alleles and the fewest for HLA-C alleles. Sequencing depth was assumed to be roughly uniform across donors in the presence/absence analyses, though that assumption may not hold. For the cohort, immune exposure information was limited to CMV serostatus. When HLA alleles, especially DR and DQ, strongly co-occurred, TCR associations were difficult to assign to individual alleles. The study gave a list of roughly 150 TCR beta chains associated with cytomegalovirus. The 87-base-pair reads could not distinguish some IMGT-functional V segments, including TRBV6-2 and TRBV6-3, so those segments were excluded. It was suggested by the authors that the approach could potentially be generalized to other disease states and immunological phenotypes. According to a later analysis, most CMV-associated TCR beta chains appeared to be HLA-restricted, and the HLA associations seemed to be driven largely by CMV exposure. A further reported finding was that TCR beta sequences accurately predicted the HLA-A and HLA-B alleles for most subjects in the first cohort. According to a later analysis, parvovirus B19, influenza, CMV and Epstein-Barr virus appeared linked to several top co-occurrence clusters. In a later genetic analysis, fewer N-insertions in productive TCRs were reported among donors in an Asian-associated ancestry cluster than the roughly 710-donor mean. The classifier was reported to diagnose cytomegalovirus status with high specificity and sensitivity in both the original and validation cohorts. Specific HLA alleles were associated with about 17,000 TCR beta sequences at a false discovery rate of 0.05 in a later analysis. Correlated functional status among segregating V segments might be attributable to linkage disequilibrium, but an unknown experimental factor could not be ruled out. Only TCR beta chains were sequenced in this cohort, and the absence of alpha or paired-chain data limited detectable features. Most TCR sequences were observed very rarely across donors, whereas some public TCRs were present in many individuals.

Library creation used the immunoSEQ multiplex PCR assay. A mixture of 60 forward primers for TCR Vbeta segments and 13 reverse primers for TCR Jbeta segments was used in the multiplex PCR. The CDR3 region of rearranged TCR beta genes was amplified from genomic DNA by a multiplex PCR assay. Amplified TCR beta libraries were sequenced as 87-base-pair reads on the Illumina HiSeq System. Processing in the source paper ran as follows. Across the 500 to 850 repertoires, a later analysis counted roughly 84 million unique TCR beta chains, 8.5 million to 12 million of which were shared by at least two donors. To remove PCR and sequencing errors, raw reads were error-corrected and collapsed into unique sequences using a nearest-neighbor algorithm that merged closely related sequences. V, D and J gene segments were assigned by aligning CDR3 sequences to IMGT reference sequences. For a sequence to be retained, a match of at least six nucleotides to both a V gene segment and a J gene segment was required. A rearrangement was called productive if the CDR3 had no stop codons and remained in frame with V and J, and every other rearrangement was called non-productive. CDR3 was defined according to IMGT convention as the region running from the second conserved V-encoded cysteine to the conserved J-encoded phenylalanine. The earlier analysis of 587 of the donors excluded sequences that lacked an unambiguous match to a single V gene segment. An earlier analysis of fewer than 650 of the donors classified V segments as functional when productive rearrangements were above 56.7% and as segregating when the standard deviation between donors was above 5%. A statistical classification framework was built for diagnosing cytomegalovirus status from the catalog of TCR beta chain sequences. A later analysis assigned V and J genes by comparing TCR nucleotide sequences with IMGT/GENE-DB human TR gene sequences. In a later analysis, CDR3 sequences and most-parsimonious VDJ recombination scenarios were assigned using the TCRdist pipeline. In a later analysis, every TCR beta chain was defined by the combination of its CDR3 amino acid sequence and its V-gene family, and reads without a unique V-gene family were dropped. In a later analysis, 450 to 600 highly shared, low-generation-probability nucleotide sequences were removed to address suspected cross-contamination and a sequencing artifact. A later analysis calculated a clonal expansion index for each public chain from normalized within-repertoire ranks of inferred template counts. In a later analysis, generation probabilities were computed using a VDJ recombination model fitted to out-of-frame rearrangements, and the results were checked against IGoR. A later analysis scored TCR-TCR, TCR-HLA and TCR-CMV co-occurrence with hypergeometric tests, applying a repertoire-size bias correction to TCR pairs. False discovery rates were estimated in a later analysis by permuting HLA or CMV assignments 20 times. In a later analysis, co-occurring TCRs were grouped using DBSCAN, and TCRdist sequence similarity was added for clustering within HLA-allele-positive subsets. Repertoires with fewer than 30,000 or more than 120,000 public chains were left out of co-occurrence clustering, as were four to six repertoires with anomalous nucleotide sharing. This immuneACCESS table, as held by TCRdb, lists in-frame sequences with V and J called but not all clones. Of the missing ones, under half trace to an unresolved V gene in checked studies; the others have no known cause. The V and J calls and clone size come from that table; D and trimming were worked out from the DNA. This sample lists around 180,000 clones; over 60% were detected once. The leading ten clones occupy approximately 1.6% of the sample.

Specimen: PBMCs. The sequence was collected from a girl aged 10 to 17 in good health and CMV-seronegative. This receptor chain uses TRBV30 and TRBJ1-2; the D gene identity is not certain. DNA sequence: TGTGCCTGGAGTTTGGCAAGCCTATTTAGGGAGAATGGCTACACCTTC. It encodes CAWSLASLFRENGYTF.